The rows below give T cell receptor beta chains drawn from one sample of a study of blood T cell repertoires in COVID-19. The table came from immunoSEQ multiplex PCR; TCRdb's copy has only in-frame clones and leaves some out. The sample yields over 350,000 clones, around nine tenths seen once. The sample consisted of PBMCs or T cells enriched from blood (not recorded which). The receptors come from a woman aged 50 to 65 who had recovered from COVID-19. Each CDR3 is given with its conserved first and last residue. A D gene is named only where the DNA matches it firmly. A row's size may be missing; if present it is once, few, many or a size class.

J gene	D gene	clone size	V gene	CDR3 protein	CDR3 DNA
TRBJ2-3	TRBD2	NA	TRBV6-5	CASSPRGAITDTQYF	TGTGCCAGCAGTCCGCGGGGGGCTATCACAGATACGCAGTATTTT
TRBJ2-2	NA	NA	TRBV7-9	CASSTSWGEPKTGELFF	TGTGCCAGCAGCACCTCCTGGGGGGAGCCGAAGACCGGGGAGCTGTTTTTT
TRBJ2-3	TRBD2	NA	TRBV4-1	CASSHGTGLAGAWADTQYF	TGCGCCAGCAGCCATGGAACGGGACTAGCGGGGGCGTGGGCAGATACGCAGTATTTT
TRBJ2-2	TRBD1	NA	TRBV11-1	CASSRTGATGELFF	TGTGCCAGCAGCCGAACAGGGGCCACCGGGGAGCTGTTTTTT
TRBJ2-5	NA	NA	TRBV5-6	CASSYRGGYETQYF	TGTGCCAGCAGCTATCGGGGTGGGTATGAGACCCAGTACTTC
TRBJ1-6	TRBD1	NA	TRBV28	CASSSGTGAYNSPLHF	TGTGCCAGCAGTTCGGGGACAGGCGCGTATAATTCACCCCTCCACTTT
TRBJ1-3	TRBD1	NA	TRBV6-5	CASSYRTGTGNTIYF	TGTGCCAGCAGTTATCGGACAGGCACTGGAAACACCATATATTTT
TRBJ2-2	NA	once	TRBV18	CASSPPSRGVSTGELFF	TGTGCCAGCTCACCACCCTCTAGGGGTGTATCCACCGGGGAGCTGTTTTTT
TRBJ1-1	NA	NA	TRBV6-5	CASMGSRAFF	TGTGCCAGCATGGGGAGTCGAGCTTTCTTT
TRBJ1-2	NA	NA	TRBV28	CASSLVQSYGYTF	TGTGCCAGCAGCCTAGTCCAATCCTATGGCTACACCTTC
TRBJ1-1	NA	NA	TRBV3-1/TRBV3-2	CASSQMRFTEAFF	TGTGCCAGCAGCCAGATGCGGTTTACTGAAGCTTTCTTT
TRBJ1-3	TRBD1	few	TRBV7-9	CASSSTGVNGNTIYF	TGTGCCAGCAGCTCTACAGGGGTAAACGGAAACACCATATATTTT
TRBJ1-3	TRBD1	few	TRBV18	CASSQGQGFSGNTIYF	TGTGCCAGCTCACAGGGACAGGGATTCAGTGGAAACACCATATATTTT
TRBJ1-3	TRBD1	NA	TRBV15	CATSRGQGPSSGNTIYF	TGTGCCACCAGCAGAGGACAGGGGCCAAGCTCTGGAAACACCATATATTTT
TRBJ1-5	NA	NA	TRBV25-1	CAAGAGGNQPQHF	TGTGCCGCAGGGGCGGGAGGCAATCAGCCCCAGCATTTT
TRBJ1-2	NA	NA	TRBV15	CATSRGRENYGYTF	TGTGCCACCAGCAGAGGGAGAGAAAACTATGGCTACACCTTC
TRBJ2-7	TRBD1	few	TRBV6-2/TRBV6-3	CASSYSGWQGVEDEQYF	TGTGCCAGCAGTTACTCAGGATGGCAGGGGGTGGAGGACGAGCAGTACTTC
TRBJ1-5	NA	NA	TRBV19	CASSMSGQGFNQPQHF	TGTGCCAGTAGTATGTCAGGGCAGGGCTTCAATCAGCCCCAGCATTTT
TRBJ1-1	NA	few	TRBV7-9	CASRRENTEAFF	TGTGCCAGCAGAAGAGAGAACACTGAAGCTTTCTTT
TRBJ1-6	TRBD1	NA	TRBV5-1	CASSLDRGGSPLHF	TGCGCCAGCAGCTTGGACAGGGGAGGTTCACCCCTCCACTTT
TRBJ1-3	NA	few	TRBV7-9	CASSRNRDGNTIYF	TGTGCCAGCAGCCGCAACAGGGATGGAAACACCATATATTTT
TRBJ1-1	NA	NA	TRBV7-9	CASSLMGDWRNTEAFF	TGTGCCAGCAGCTTAATGGGGGACTGGCGGAACACTGAAGCTTTCTTT
TRBJ1-6	NA	NA	TRBV9	CASSVTGDNSPLHF	TGTGCCAGCAGCGTAACGGGGGATAATTCACCCCTCCACTTT
TRBJ2-7	TRBD2	NA	TRBV5-1	CASRTSGGAYEQYF	TGCGCCAGCCGGACTAGCGGGGGGGCTTACGAGCAGTACTTC
TRBJ1-5	NA	NA	TRBV5-1	CASSLGGATNQPQHF	TGCGCCAGCAGCTTGGGTGGGGCAACCAATCAGCCCCAGCATTTT
TRBJ1-1	NA	NA	TRBV30	CAWSHTTEAFF	TGTGCCTGGAGTCATACTACTGAAGCTTTCTTT
TRBJ2-1	TRBD2	few	TRBV19	CASSPGTSGNEQFF	TGTGCCAGTAGTCCCGGGACTAGCGGCAATGAGCAGTTCTTC
TRBJ2-5	TRBD2	NA	TRBV20-1	CSASGRYGLAGGQETQYF	TGCAGTGCTAGTGGCCGATATGGACTAGCGGGGGGCCAAGAGACCCAGTACTTC
TRBJ2-7	NA	once	TRBV18	CASSAGLSEQYF	TGTGCCAGCTCAGCGGGACTTTCCGAGCAGTACTTC
TRBJ1-4	NA	NA	TRBV7-9	CASRDTQDAEKLFF	TGTGCCAGCAGGGACACTCAGGACGCGGAAAAACTGTTTTTT
TRBJ2-1	NA	NA	TRBV21-1	CASSIGQGNEQFF	TGTGCCAGCAGCATAGGACAGGGTAATGAGCAGTTCTTC
TRBJ2-3	TRBD2	NA	TRBV4-2	CASSQDLAGGPSTDTQYF	TGTGCCAGCAGCCAAGATCTAGCGGGGGGGCCTAGCACAGATACGCAGTATTTT
TRBJ2-1	TRBD2	NA	TRBV3-1/TRBV3-2	CASSQDKGASGGAGEQFF	TGTGCCAGCAGCCAAGATAAAGGGGCTAGCGGGGGGGCCGGTGAGCAGTTCTTC
TRBJ2-5	NA	NA	TRBV7-6	CASSFSAGSETQYF	TGTGCCAGCAGCTTCAGCGCGGGATCGGAGACCCAGTACTTC
TRBJ2-5	NA	NA	TRBV3-1/TRBV3-2	CASSPSPADIQETQYF	TGTGCCAGCAGCCCCTCACCCGCCGACATCCAAGAGACCCAGTACTTC
TRBJ1-2	NA	NA	TRBV3-1/TRBV3-2	CASSPDSRRYYGYTF	TGTGCCAGCAGCCCGGACAGCCGAAGATACTATGGCTACACCTTC
TRBJ1-2	NA	NA	TRBV28	CASSLNFYGYTF	TGTGCCAGCAGTTTAAACTTCTATGGCTACACCTTC
TRBJ1-2	NA	NA	TRBV27	CASSLFGRAADGYTF	TGTGCCAGCAGTCTATTTGGGAGGGCAGCCGATGGCTACACCTTC
TRBJ2-3	TRBD2	NA	TRBV6-2/TRBV6-3	CASSYWAGGTDTQYF	TGTGCCAGCAGTTACTGGGCGGGGGGCACAGATACGCAGTATTTT
TRBJ2-1	NA	NA	TRBV14	CASSHRSGSSYNEQFF	TGTGCCAGCAGCCACAGGTCGGGGAGCTCCTACAATGAGCAGTTCTTC
TRBJ1-4	NA	once	TRBV2	CASSPRQALNEKLFF	TGTGCCAGCAGCCCTCGTCAAGCCCTAAATGAAAAACTGTTTTTT
TRBJ2-5	NA	NA	TRBV2	CASSHTGGVGETQYF	TGTGCCAGCAGCCACACCGGCGGTGTAGGTGAGACCCAGTACTTC
TRBJ2-3	TRBD2	NA	TRBV9	CASSASGGSTDTQYF	TGTGCCAGCAGTGCTAGCGGGGGTAGCACAGATACGCAGTATTTT
TRBJ1-3	TRBD1	few	TRBV6-2/TRBV6-3	CASSPGQTPGNTIYF	TGTGCCAGCAGTCCGGGACAGACACCTGGAAACACCATATATTTT